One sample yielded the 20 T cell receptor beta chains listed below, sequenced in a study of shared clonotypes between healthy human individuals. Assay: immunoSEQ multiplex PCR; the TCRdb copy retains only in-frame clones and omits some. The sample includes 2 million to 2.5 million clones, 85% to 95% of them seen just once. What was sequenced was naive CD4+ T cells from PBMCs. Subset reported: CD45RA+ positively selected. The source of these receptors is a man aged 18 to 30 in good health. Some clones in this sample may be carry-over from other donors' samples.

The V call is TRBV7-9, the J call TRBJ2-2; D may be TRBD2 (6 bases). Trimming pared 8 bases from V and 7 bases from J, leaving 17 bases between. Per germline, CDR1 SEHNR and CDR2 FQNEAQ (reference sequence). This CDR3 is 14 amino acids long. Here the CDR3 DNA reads TGTGCCAGCGAGACCCGGCGGGGCGGCGGGGAGCTGTTTTTT. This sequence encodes CASETRRGGGELFF. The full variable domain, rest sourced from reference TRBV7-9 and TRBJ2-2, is DTGVSQNPRHKITKRGQNVTFRCDPISEHNRLYWYRQTLGQGPEFLTYFQNEAQLEKSRLLSDRFSAERPKGSFSTLEIQRTEQGDSAMYLCASETRRGGGELFFGEGSRLTVL.

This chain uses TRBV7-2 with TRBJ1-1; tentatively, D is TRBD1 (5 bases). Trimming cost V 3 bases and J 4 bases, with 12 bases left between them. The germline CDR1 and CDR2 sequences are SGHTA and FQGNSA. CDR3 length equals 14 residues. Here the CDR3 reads CASSLGLGSTEAFF. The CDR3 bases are TGTGCCAGCAGCTTGGGACTGGGGAGCACTGAAGCTTTCTTT.

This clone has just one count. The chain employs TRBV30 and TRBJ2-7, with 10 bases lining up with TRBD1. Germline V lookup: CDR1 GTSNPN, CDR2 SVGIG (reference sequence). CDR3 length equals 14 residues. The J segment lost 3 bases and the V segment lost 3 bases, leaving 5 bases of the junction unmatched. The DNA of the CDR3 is TGTGCCTGGAGAGATAGGGACAGGGGCTACGAGCAGTACTTC. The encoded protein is CAWRDRDRGYEQYF.

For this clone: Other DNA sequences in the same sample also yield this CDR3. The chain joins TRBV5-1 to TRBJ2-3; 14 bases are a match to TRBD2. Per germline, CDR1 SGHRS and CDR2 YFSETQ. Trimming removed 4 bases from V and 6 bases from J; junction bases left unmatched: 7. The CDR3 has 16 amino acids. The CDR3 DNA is TGCGCCAGCAGCCCCGGACTAGCGGGAGGAGCGGATACGCAGTATTTT. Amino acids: CASSPGLAGGADTQYF.

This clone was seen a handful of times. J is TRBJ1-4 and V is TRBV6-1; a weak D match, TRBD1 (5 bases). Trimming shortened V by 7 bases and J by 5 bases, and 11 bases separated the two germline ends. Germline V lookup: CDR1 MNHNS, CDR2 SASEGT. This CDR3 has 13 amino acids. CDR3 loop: CASTGGVNEKLFF. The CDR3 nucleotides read TGTGCCAGCACCGGAGGGGTAAATGAAAAACTGTTTTTT.

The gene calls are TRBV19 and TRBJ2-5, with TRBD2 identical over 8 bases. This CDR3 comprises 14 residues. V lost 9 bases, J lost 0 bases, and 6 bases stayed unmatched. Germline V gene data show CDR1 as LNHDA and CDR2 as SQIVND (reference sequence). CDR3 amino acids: CASAGGANQETQYF. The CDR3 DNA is TGTGCCAGCGCCGGGGGGGCAAACCAAGAGACCCAGTACTTC. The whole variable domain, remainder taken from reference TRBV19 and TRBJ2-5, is DGGITQSPKYLFRKEGQNVTLSCEQNLNHDAMYWYRQDPGQGLRLIYYSQIVNDFQKGDIAEGYSVSREKKESFPLTVTSAQKNPTAFYLCASAGGANQETQYFGPGTRLLVL.

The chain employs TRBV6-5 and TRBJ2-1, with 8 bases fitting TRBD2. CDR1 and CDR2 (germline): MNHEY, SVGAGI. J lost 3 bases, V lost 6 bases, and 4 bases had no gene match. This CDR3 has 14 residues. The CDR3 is CASSPGTSYNEQFF. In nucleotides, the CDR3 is TGTGCCAGCAGCCCCGGGACTAGCTACAATGAGCAGTTCTTC.

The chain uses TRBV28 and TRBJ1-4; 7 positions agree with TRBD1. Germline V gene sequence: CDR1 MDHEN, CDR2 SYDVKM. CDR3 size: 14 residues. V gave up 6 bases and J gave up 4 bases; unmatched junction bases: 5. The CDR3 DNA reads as TGTGCCAGCAGGGAAACAGGGGTTAATGAAAAACTGTTTTTT. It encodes CASRETGVNEKLFF.

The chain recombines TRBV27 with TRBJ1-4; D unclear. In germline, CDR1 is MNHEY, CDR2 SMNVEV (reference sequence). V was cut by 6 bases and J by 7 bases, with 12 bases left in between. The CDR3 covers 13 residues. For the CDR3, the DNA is TGTGCCAGCAGGTGGGAAGGAGGTGAAAAACTGTTTTTT. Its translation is CASRWEGGEKLFF.

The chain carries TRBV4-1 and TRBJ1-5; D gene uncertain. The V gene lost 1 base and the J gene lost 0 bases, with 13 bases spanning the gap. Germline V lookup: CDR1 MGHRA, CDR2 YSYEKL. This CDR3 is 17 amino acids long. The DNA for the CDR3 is TGCGCCAGCAGCCAAGCACAAGGTCCCCCTAGCAATCAGCCCCAGCATTTT. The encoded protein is CASSQAQGPPSNQPQHF.

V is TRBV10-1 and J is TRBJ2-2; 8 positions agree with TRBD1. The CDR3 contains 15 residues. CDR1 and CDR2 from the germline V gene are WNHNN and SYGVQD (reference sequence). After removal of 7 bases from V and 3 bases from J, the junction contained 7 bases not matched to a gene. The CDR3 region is CASIPGTGDTGELFF. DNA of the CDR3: TGCGCCAGCATTCCAGGGACAGGTGACACCGGGGAGCTGTTTTTT.

CDR3: CASSSSRDRPYGYTF. CDR3 sequence (DNA): TGTGCCAGCAGCTCCTCGAGGGACAGACCCTATGGCTACACCTTC. J is TRBJ1-2 and V is TRBV5-4; 7 bases are shared with TRBD1. The CDR3 totals 15 residues. V trimming: 3 bases; J trimming: 4 bases; junction bases outside the gene matches: 9. CDR1 and CDR2 (germline): SGHNT, YYREEE (reference sequence).

This CDR3 reads CASSQPRASGANVLTF. The CDR3 DNA sequence: TGTGCCAGCAGCCAGCCAAGGGCCTCTGGGGCCAACGTCCTGACTTTC. The chain carries TRBV28 and TRBJ2-6, with D unresolved. Between the trimmed V and J ends, which lost 6 bases and 0 bases, there was a span of 12 bases. Germline CDR1 and CDR2: MDHEN and SYDVKM. CDR3 length: 16 amino acids.

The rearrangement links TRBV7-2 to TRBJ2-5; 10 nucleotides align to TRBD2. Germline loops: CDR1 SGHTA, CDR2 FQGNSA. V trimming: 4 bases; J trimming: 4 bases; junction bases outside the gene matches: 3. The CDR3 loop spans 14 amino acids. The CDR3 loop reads CASSSSGRAETQYF. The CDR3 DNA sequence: TGTGCCAGCAGCTCGAGCGGGAGGGCAGAGACCCAGTACTTC.

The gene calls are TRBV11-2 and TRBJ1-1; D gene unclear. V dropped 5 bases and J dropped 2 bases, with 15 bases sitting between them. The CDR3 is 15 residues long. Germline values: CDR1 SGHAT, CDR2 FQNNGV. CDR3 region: CASSHPDGRNTEAFF. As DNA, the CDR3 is TGTGCCAGCAGCCACCCGGACGGGAGAAACACTGAAGCTTTCTTT. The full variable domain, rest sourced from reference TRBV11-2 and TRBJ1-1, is EAGVAQSPRYKIIEKRQSVAFWCNPISGHATLYWYQQILGQGPKLLIQFQNNGVVDDSQLPKDRFSAERLKGVDSTLKIQPAKLEDSAVYLCASSHPDGRNTEAFFGQGTRLTVV.

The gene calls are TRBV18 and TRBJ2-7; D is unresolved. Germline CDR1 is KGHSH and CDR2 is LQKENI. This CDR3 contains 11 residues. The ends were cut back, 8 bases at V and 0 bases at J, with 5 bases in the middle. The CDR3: CASVSSYEQYF. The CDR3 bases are TGTGCCAGCGTGAGCTCCTACGAGCAGTACTTC.

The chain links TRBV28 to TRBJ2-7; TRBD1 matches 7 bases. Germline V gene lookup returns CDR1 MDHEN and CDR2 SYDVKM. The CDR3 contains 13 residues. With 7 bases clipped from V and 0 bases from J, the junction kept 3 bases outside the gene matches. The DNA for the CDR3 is TGTGCCAGCAAACAGGGGCCCTCCTACGAGCAGTACTTC. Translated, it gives CASKQGPSYEQYF.

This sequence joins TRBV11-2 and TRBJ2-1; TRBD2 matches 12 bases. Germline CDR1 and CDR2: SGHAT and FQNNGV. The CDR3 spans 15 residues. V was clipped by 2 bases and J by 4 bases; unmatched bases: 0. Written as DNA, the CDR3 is TGTGCCAGCAGCTTAACTAGCGGGGGGTACAATGAGCAGTTCTTC. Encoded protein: CASSLTSGGYNEQFF.

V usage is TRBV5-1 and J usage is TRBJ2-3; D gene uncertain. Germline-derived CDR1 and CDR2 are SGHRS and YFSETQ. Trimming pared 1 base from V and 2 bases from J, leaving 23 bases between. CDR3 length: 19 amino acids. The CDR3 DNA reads TGCGCCAGCAGCTTGTTGGGCCTCCTGAGTAAGGAGTTCACAGATACGCAGTATTTT. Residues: CASSLLGLLSKEFTDTQYF.

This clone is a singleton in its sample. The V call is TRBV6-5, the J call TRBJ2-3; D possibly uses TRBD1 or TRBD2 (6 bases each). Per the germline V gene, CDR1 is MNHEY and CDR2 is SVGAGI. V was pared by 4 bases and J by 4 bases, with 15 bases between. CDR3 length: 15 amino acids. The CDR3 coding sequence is TGTGCCAGCAGTTCCTCTGGGGGGCGGTCAGATACGCAGTATTTT. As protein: CASSSSGGRSDTQYF.